Below, 8 T cell receptor beta chains from the same sample are listed, as sequenced in a study of regulatory T cells in long-lasting Graves disease. As to time point: persistent/refractory GD, antithyroid drugs over 5 years with positive TRAb. PBMCs were the source of the RNA used for TCR sequencing. Construction of the TCR beta libraries employed iRepertoire HTBI primers in conjunction with Arm-PCR of CDR3 regions. TCRdb redid the calling of the multiplex PCR reads with MiXCR, one entry per CDR3 protein. The sample lists about 400,000 distinct CDR3 sequences, 20% to 25% occurring once. Sequenced material: peripheral blood mononuclear cells (PBMCs), taken when the disease was refractory, from a patient treated with antithyroid drugs. Receptors were obtained from a female donor with Graves disease.

V usage is TRBV20-1 and J usage is TRBJ2-7; D uncertain. Per germline, CDR1 DFQATT and CDR2 SNEGSKA (reference sequence). The CDR3 length is 14 residues. V lost 6 bases, J lost 0 bases, and 15 bases lay in between. The CDR3 nucleotides are TGCAGTGCGCCCGGTGGGGAAAGCTCCTACGAGCAGTACTTC. Protein: CSAPGGESSYEQYF.

This clonotype was seen ten or more times. The chain employs TRBV2 and TRBJ1-5, with D unresolved. The CDR3 runs 12 residues. Trimming took 5 bases from V and 12 from J, leaving 14 bases between them. The germline V gene has CDR1 SNHLY and CDR2 FYNNEI. The CDR3 DNA follows: TGTGCCAGCAGTTCCGGGTTCTCGGACCAGCATTTT. Translating gives CASSSGFSDQHF.

V usage is TRBV28 and J usage is TRBJ1-3; no firm D call. Germline V gene lookup returns CDR1 MDHEN and CDR2 SYDVKM. Trimming left V 10 bases short and J 4 bases short, with 14 bases between. The CDR3 is 13 amino acids. For the CDR3, the DNA is TGTGCCACGTCATTACTGGCCGGAAACACCATATATTTT. Translation gives CATSLLAGNTIYF.

The genes are TRBV20-1 and TRBJ2-7, with D perhaps matching TRBD2 (6 bases). The length of the CDR3 is 13 residues. The V and J ends lost 5 bases and 7 bases respectively, with 18 bases between them. Germline CDR1 DFQATT, CDR2 SNEGSKA (reference sequence). In DNA form, the CDR3 reads TGCAGTGCTTCCGGCGGGACCCCTGGGGAGCAGTACTTC. Encoded protein: CSASGGTPGEQYF.

Turning to this clonotype: It may be a read error: a sequence one base away is much more abundant. The J gene is TRBJ1-4, the V gene TRBV10-3; no firm D call. Germline CDR1 reads ENHRY; CDR2 reads SYGVKD. This CDR3 region has 15 residues. CDR3 DNA: TGTGCCAGCAGCCCACCGGGTTCTTGGAGCGAAAAACCGTTTTTT. Amino acids: CASSPPGSWSEKPFF.

The genes are TRBV5-1 and TRBJ2-5; the D call may be TRBD1 or TRBD2 (5 bases each). The germline CDR1 and CDR2 sequences are SGHRS and YFSETQ. The CDR3 extends over 12 amino acids. The germline V and J ends were trimmed by 4 bases and 5 bases, with 9 bases remaining between them. Here the CDR3 DNA reads TGCGCCAGCAGCCGAGAGGGGGAGACCCAGTACTTC. Encoded protein: CASSREGETQYF.

This clonotype was seen once. The chain's CDR3 is CASSLDELSSTDTQYF. For the CDR3, the DNA is TGTGCCAGCAGCTTGGATGAGCTATCTAGCACAGATACGCAGTATTTT. The rearrangement uses TRBV5-5 and TRBJ2-3; unclear D gene. Deletions cut 0 bases from V and 0 bases from J, with 11 bases between. The CDR3 loop spans 16 amino acids. The germline CDR1 and CDR2 sequences are SGHKS and YYEKEE (reference sequence).

This rearrangement joins TRBV3-1 to TRBJ2-1; D not certain. Germline CDR1 is LGHDT and CDR2 is YNNKEL (reference sequence). Trimming took off 0 bases at V and 0 bases at J, with 15 bases between the two ends. CDR3 size: 18 residues. The CDR3 DNA is TGTGCCAGCAGCCAAGATAGGATCACCCCGAGCTCCTACAATGAGCAGTTCTTC. Translated, it gives CASSQDRITPSSYNEQFF.